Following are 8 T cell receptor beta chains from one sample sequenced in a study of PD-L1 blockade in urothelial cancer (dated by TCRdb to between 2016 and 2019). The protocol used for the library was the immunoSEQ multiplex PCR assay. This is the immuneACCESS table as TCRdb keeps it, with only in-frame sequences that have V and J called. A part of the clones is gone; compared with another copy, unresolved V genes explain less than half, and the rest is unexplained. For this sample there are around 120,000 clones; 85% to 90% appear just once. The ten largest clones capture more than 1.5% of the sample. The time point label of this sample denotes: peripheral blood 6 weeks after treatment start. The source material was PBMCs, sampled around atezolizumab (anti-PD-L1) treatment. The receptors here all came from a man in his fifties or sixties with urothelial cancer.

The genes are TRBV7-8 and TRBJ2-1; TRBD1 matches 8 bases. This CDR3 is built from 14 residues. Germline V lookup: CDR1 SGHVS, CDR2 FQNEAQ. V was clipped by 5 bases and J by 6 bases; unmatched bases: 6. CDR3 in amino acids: CASSRTGPGNEQFF. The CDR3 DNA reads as TGTGCCAGCAGCCGGACAGGGCCCGGCAATGAGCAGTTCTTC.

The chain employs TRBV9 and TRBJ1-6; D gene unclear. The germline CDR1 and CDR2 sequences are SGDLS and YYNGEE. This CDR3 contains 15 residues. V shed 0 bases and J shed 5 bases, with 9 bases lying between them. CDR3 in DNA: TGTGCCAGCAGCGTAGCGGCGGTCGATAATTCACCCCTCCACTTT. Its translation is CASSVAAVDNSPLHF.

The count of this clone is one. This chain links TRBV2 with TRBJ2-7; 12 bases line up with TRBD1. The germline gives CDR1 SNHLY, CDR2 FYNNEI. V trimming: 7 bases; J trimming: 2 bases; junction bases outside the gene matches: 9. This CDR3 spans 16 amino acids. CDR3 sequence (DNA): TGTGCCAGCACCCCCAGTAGGGACAGGGGGCCCTACGAGCAGTACTTC. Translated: CASTPSRDRGPYEQYF.

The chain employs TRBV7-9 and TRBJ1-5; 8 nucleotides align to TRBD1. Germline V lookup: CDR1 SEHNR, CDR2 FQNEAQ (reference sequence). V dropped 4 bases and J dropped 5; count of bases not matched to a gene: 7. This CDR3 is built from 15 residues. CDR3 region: CASSSAGQGYQPQHF. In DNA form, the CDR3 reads TGTGCCAGCAGCTCCGCAGGACAGGGTTATCAGCCCCAGCATTTT.

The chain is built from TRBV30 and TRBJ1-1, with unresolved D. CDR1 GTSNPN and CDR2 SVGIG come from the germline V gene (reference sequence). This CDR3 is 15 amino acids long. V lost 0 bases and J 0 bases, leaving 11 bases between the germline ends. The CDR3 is CAWSVPGSLNTEAFF. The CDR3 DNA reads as TGTGCCTGGAGTGTTCCAGGTTCTTTGAACACTGAAGCTTTCTTT.

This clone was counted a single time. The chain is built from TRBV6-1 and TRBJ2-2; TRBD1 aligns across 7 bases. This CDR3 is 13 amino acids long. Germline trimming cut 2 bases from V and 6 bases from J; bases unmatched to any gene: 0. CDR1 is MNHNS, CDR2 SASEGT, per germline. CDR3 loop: CASSETGAGELFF. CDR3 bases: TGTGCCAGCAGTGAAACAGGGGCCGGGGAGCTGTTTTTT.

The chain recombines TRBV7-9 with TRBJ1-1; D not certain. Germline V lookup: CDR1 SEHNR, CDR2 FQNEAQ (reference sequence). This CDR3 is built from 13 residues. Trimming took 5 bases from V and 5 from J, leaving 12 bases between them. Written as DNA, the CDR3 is TGTGCCAGCAGCCCGGTTGGGCTTACTGAAGCTTTCTTT. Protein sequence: CASSPVGLTEAFF. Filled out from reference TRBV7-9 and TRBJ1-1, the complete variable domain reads DTGVSQNPRHKITKRGQNVTFRCDPISEHNRLYWYRQTLGQGPEFLTYFQNEAQLEKSRLLSDRFSAERPKGSFSTLEIQRTEQGDSAMYLCASSPVGLTEAFFGQGTRLTVV.

CDR3 in amino acids: CASSFRPVLGGGADTQYF. DNA for the CDR3: TGTGCCAGCAGCTTTAGGCCAGTTTTAGGGGGGGGCGCAGATACGCAGTATTTT. The V and J genes are TRBV7-2 and TRBJ2-3; maybe TRBD2 (7 bases). This CDR3 is 18 amino acids long. Germline V CDR1 and CDR2: SGHTA, FQGNSA. V gave up 3 bases and J gave up 4 bases, with 23 bases separating them.